Each of the 8 T cell receptor beta chains below was sequenced from the same sample in a study of control samples from healthy donors and cancer patients. Profiling relied on immunoSEQ multiplex PCR, and the TCRdb table lists in-frame clones only, not all of them. Of roughly 140,000 clones listed, around 86% are singletons. The sample comprised blood. The receptor source for this set is a man under 40 in good health.

This clone was recorded a few times. V is TRBV6-2 or TRBV6-3 and J is TRBJ1-1; D possibly corresponds to TRBD1 (5 bases). There are 14 residues in the CDR3. V was trimmed by 5 bases and J by 11 bases, leaving 21 bases between them. Germline CDR1 MNHEY, CDR2 SVGEGT. As DNA, the CDR3 is TGTGCCAGCAGTGATTTACCAGGGACCCGATGGGCTTTCTTT. Translation gives CASSDLPGTRWAFF.

The chain couples TRBV30 to TRBJ1-1, with 7 nucleotides matching TRBD1. Germline-derived CDR1 and CDR2 are GTSNPN and SVGIG (reference sequence). The CDR3 runs 14 residues. Trimming at V came to 8 bases and at J to 5 bases, leaving 14 bases not matched to a gene. CDR3 amino acids: CALDREVRGTEAFF. As DNA, the CDR3 is TGTGCCCTTGACAGGGAGGTAAGAGGGACTGAAGCTTTCTTT.

The chain combines TRBV24-1 with TRBJ2-3; D is ambiguous. CDR3 size: 14 residues. Germline-derived CDR1 and CDR2 are KGHDR and SFDVKD. V dropped 5 bases and J dropped 0 bases, with 8 bases sitting between them. CDR3 nucleotide sequence: TGTGCCACCAGTGGACATGCTAGCACAGATACGCAGTATTTT. Encoded protein: CATSGHASTDTQYF.

The chain recombines TRBV7-8 with TRBJ2-2; D possibly matches TRBD1 or TRBD2 (5 bases each). From germline, CDR1 is SGHVS and CDR2 FQNEAQ. V was clipped by 2 bases and J by 0 bases, with 7 bases between them. CDR3 length: 15 amino acids. CDR3 loop: CASSLRGPNTGELFF. The CDR3 region has the DNA TGTGCCAGCAGCTTAAGGGGACCGAACACCGGGGAGCTGTTTTTT.

This clone was counted a few times. The V and J genes are TRBV5-6 and TRBJ1-4, with unresolved D. V gave up 2 bases and J gave up 7 bases, with 18 bases separating them. Germline lookup yields CDR1 SGHDT and CDR2 YYEEEE. This CDR3 region has 16 residues. CDR3 in DNA: TGTGCCAGCAGCTTATCCTGGAGTTCTCTTGGTGAAAAACTGTTTTTT. Protein sequence: CASSLSWSSLGEKLFF.

V is TRBV18 and J is TRBJ1-1; 7 positions agree with TRBD1. This CDR3 contains 14 residues. The ends lost 6 bases at V and 1 base at J; junction bases unmatched: 5. Germline CDR1 KGHSH, CDR2 LQKENI. The CDR3 bases are TGTGCCAGCTCGTTACAGGGGAAGAACACTGAAGCTTTCTTT. Amino acid sequence: CASSLQGKNTEAFF.

This chain links TRBV18 with TRBJ2-1; 8 bases fit TRBD2. Germline V gives CDR1 KGHSH, CDR2 LQKENI. Unmatched junction bases numbered 7, after V lost 1 base and J lost 5 bases. The CDR3 is made up of 16 amino acids. The CDR3 reads CASSPQGASGHNEQFF. The CDR3, as DNA: TGTGCCAGCTCACCACAAGGGGCTAGCGGGCACAATGAGCAGTTCTTC.

The gene calls are TRBV7-7 and TRBJ2-3, with a possible D match to TRBD1 (6 bases). Per the germline V gene, CDR1 is SSHAT and CDR2 is FNYEAQ (reference sequence). V was shortened by 5 bases and J by 0 bases, with 24 bases between the two germline ends. CDR3 length: 19 residues. The CDR3 loop reads CASSQTPSDRRSSTDTQYF. CDR3 coding DNA: TGTGCCAGCAGCCAAACCCCGAGCGACAGGCGATCGAGCACAGATACGCAGTATTTT.